Listed here are 23 T cell receptor beta chains from one sample, sequenced in a study of T cell clonality in common variable immunodeficiency. TCRdb keeps only in-frame clones here, not all; method: immunoSEQ multiplex PCR. The data show some 28,000 clones, with none appearing a single time. Material for sequencing was peripheral blood mononuclear cells. These receptors originate from a person aged 18-70 years in good health.

This clone showed up many times. The read terminates 3 residues ahead of where the CDR3 ends, so the germline J gene completes it. The rearrangement uses TRBV18 and TRBJ2-3, with 11 bases matching TRBD2. Germline CDR1 is KGHSH and CDR2 is LQKENI. The CDR3 is made up of 16 amino acids. Losses at the gene ends were 2 bases for V and 3 bases for J; bases not matched to a gene: 4. This CDR3 reads CASSPLTSGVTDTQYF. The CDR3 DNA, read in part, is TGTGCCAGCTCACCATTGACTAGCGGGGTTACAGATACG.

This clone was counted at least ten times. This CDR3 reads CASSLDRAGGGGYTF. Incomplete CDR3 DNA: TGTGCCAGCAGCTTGGACCGGGCGGGGGGAGGTGGC. The chain employs TRBV5-6 and TRBJ1-2, with D tentatively TRBD1 (5 bases). The CDR3 end is not reached by the read, which stops 3 residues before it; the germline J gene fills it in. The CDR3 spans 15 residues. Trimming cost V 0 bases and J 7 bases, with 16 bases left between them. Germline CDR1 SGHDT, CDR2 YYEEEE.

This clone was detected ten times or more. The CDR3 spells CASMRGPRYEQYF. Incomplete CDR3 DNA: TGTGCCAGCATGAGGGGGCCCCGATACGAG. The chain links TRBV6-2 or TRBV6-3 to TRBJ2-7; 7 bases are a match to TRBD1. The read terminates 3 residues before the CDR3 end, so the remaining end is supplied by the germline J gene. The CDR3 extends over 13 amino acids. J was trimmed by 4 bases and V by 7 bases; bases with no gene match: 7. Germline CDR1 and CDR2: MNHEY and SVGEGT.

This clone was seen ten or more times. The read ends 3 residues before the CDR3 terminus; that terminus is restored from the germline J gene. The chain joins TRBV30 to TRBJ2-3; no reliable D call. V dropped 7 bases and J dropped 7 bases, with 12 bases sitting between them. Germline-derived CDR1 and CDR2 are GTSNPN and SVGIG (reference sequence). The CDR3 has 11 amino acids. The covered CDR3 bases are TGTGCCTATCAGGAGTGGAATACG. Translation: CAYQEWNT. Given in full, the CDR3 is CAYQEWNTQYF.

This clone has ten or more counts. The read ends 3 residues shy of where the CDR3 ends; the end is completed using the germline J gene. The genes are TRBV29-1 and TRBJ1-1; perhaps TRBD1 as D (6 bases). CDR3 size: 11 residues. Per the germline V gene, CDR1 is SQVTM and CDR2 is ANQGSEA. V was pared by 5 bases and J by 5 bases, with 9 bases between. CDR3 protein: CSVPGVTEAFF. Incomplete CDR3 DNA: TGCAGCGTTCCAGGGGTAACTGAA.

This clone was seen many times. CDR3: CASSPSVVDREILYEQFF. Partial CDR3 DNA: TGTGCCAGCTCACCGAGTGTAGTCGACAGGGAGATTCTGTATGAG. The chain recombines TRBV18 with TRBJ2-1; the match to TRBD1 covers 7 bases. The DNA ends 3 residues before the CDR3 does, and the rest of the CDR3 is filled in from the germline J gene. The CDR3 runs 18 residues. Germline values: CDR1 KGHSH, CDR2 LQKENI. The trim removed 3 bases at V and 8 bases at J, leaving 19 bases unmatched.

This clone was observed at least ten times. Read coverage stops 3 residues before the CDR3 terminus; the germline J gene supplies the remainder. The rearrangement links TRBV6-1 to TRBJ2-7; a possible D gene is TRBD2 (6 bases). Germline V gene lookup returns CDR1 MNHNS and CDR2 SASEGT. V was trimmed by 0 bases and J by 2 bases, leaving 11 bases between them. The CDR3 length is 15 residues. CDR3: CASSEAQGGAYEQYF. The covered CDR3 bases are TGTGCCAGCAGTGAAGCGCAGGGAGGTGCCTACGAG.

On this clone: The CDR3 end falls 3 residues outside the read, so it is completed with the germline J gene. This chain links TRBV19 with TRBJ2-2; D gene ambiguous. CDR3 length: 13 amino acids. Germline CDR1 LNHDA, CDR2 SQIVND (reference sequence). The CDR3 bases that were read are TGTGCCAGTAGTATTGTAACTAATGAAAAG. This gives the protein CASSIVTNEK. The full CDR3 reads CASSIVTNEKLFF.

This clone was observed a few times. The CDR3 end is not reached by the read, which stops 3 residues before it; the germline J gene fills it in. This sequence joins TRBV19 and TRBJ1-5, with D hard to call. V was trimmed by 7 bases and J by 0 bases, leaving 10 bases between them. Germline V gene lookup returns CDR1 LNHDA and CDR2 SQIVND (reference sequence). CDR3 length equals 14 residues. The covered CDR3 bases are TGTGCCAGTATGGCAGGTTATAGCAATCAGCCC. Translating gives CASMAGYSNQP. The entire CDR3 reads CASMAGYSNQPQHF.

This clone was seen only a few times. The read gets to within 3 residues of the CDR3 end, and the germline J gene fills in the rest. The chain links TRBV18 to TRBJ1-2, with unresolved D. Germline V CDR1 and CDR2: KGHSH, LQKENI. This CDR3 spans 12 amino acids. The part of the CDR3 DNA that was read is TGTGCCAGCTCACCACCCACCTACGAC. It yields the protein CASSPPTYD. The entire CDR3 reads CASSPPTYDYTF.

Turning to this clone: With the read ending 3 residues before the CDR3 end, the germline J gene is used to fill in that end. The J gene is TRBJ2-2, the V gene TRBV6-1; D not resolved. The CDR3 spans 15 residues. Looked up from germline, CDR1 is MNHNS and CDR2 is SASEGT. The CDR3 is CASSALGYENEKLFF. Incomplete CDR3 DNA: TGTGCCAGCAGTGCCCTCGGGTATGAGAATGAAAAG.

In this sample, this clone turned up many times. The CDR3 end falls 3 residues outside the read, so it is completed with the germline J gene. The rearrangement links TRBV10-3 to TRBJ2-5; TRBD2 aligns across 10 bases. Germline V gene sequence: CDR1 ENHRY, CDR2 SYGVKD. The CDR3 spans 16 residues. Losses at the gene ends were 0 bases for V and 7 bases for J; bases not matched to a gene: 8. This chain's CDR3 is CAISESLSGGSGTQYF. The sequenced part of the CDR3 DNA is TGTGCCATCAGTGAGTCGCTTAGCGGGGGGTCCGGGACC.

This clone was seen repeatedly, ten times or more. Coverage ceases 3 residues before the CDR3 finishes, and the germline J gene fills in the end. V gene TRBV19 combines with J gene TRBJ2-1, with 13 bases identical to TRBD2. CDR3 length: 18 amino acids. After removal of 2 bases from V and 5 bases from J, the junction contained 9 bases not matched to a gene. From germline, CDR1 is LNHDA and CDR2 SQIVND (reference sequence). CDR3 protein: CASSIPRTSGGPDNEQFF. The CDR3 bases that were read are TGTGCCAGTAGTATACCCCGGACTAGCGGGGGCCCAGACAATGAG.

This clone was detected many times. Since a much larger clone is just one base distant, this may be a read error. From the germline J gene comes the end of the CDR3, since the read stops 3 residues before it. The sample contains more than one DNA sequence encoding this CDR3. The rearrangement links TRBV29-1 to TRBJ2-3, with D possibly matching TRBD2 (5 bases). CDR1 SQVTM and CDR2 ANQGSEA come from the germline V gene. CDR3 length equals 13 residues. The CDR3: CSVDQISTDTQYF. The part of the CDR3 DNA that was read is TGTAGCGTTGACCAGATTTCCACAGATACG.

This clone occurred many times. The sequenced fragment ends 3 residues before the CDR3 boundary, so the rest is inferred from the germline J gene. This chain uses TRBV6-1 with TRBJ2-3; no reliable D call. The germline CDR1 and CDR2 sequences are MNHNS and SASEGT. V lost 3 bases to trimming and J lost 6 bases, with 13 bases between them. CDR3 length: 14 residues. CDR3 amino acids: CASSEGWVRDTQYF. CDR3 DNA (partial): TGTGCCAGCAGTGAGGGTTGGGTCAGGGATACG.

This clone has ten or more counts. The read stops 3 residues short of the end of the CDR3; the missing end is completed from the germline J gene. V gene TRBV5-8 combines with J gene TRBJ2-7; D remains ambiguous. CDR3 size: 15 residues. V was cut by 4 bases and J by 2 bases, with 16 bases left in between. Looked up from germline, CDR1 is SGHTS and CDR2 is YDEGEE. This chain's CDR3 is CASSHPVRSTYEQYF. The CDR3 bases that were read are TGTGCCAGCAGCCATCCGGTGCGGTCCACCTACGAG.

A remark on this clone: The read terminates 3 residues ahead of where the CDR3 ends, so the germline J gene completes it. The genes are TRBV5-1 and TRBJ2-5; TRBD2 is a possible D gene (6 bases). The V and J ends lost 0 bases and 4 bases respectively, with 10 bases between them. Germline loops: CDR1 SGHRS, CDR2 YFSETQ. The CDR3 is 14 residues long. The CDR3 bases that were read are TGCGCCAGCAGCTTGGCCGGAGGGGTAGAGACC. It is translated as CASSLAGGVET. The full CDR3 protein reads CASSLAGGVETQYF. Drawing the rest from reference TRBV5-1 and TRBJ2-5, the complete variable domain is KAGVTQTPRYLIKTRGQQVTLSCSPISGHRSVSWYQQTPGQGLQFLFEYFSETQRNKGNFPGRFSGRQFSNSRSEMNVSTLELGDSALYLCASSLAGGVETQYFGPGTRLLVL.

This clone was counted many times. The read halts 3 residues ahead of the CDR3 end, with the missing end drawn from the germline J gene. The V and J genes are TRBV7-8 and TRBJ1-1, with a tentative D call TRBD1 (5 bases). Per the germline V gene, CDR1 is SGHVS and CDR2 is FQNEAQ. The CDR3 spans 15 residues. Between the trimmed V and J ends, which lost 4 bases and 4 bases, there was a span of 16 bases. The CDR3 DNA, read in part, is TGTGCCAGCAGCTCCCAACATATAGGGGCCACTGAA. Translated, it gives CASSSQHIGATE. The CDR3 in full is CASSSQHIGATEAFF.

In its sample, this clone was seen many times. CDR3 bases read: TGTGCCAGCATACCGGGACAGGGAAGGAATGAG. Its translation is CASIPGQGRNE. The whole CDR3 is CASIPGQGRNEQFF. V is TRBV5-6 and J is TRBJ2-1, with 9 bases matching TRBD1. The CDR3 end lies 3 residues beyond the end of the read and is filled in from the germline J gene. The CDR3 sequence is 14 residues long. V was pared by 6 bases and J by 7 bases, with 8 bases of the junction left unmatched. CDR1 SGHDT and CDR2 YYEEEE come from the germline V gene.

This clone appeared a few times. The read gets to within 3 residues of the CDR3 end, and the germline J gene fills in the rest. The rearrangement uses TRBV19 and TRBJ1-2; 10 bases match TRBD1. The CDR3 extends over 16 amino acids. Germline loops: CDR1 LNHDA, CDR2 SQIVND (reference sequence). The J segment lost 2 bases and the V segment lost 1 base, leaving 4 bases of the junction unmatched. The sequenced part of the CDR3 DNA is TGTGCCAGTAGTATAGTGGGACAGGGGAAGAACTATGGC. Translating gives CASSIVGQGKNYG. The entire CDR3 protein is CASSIVGQGKNYGYTF.

This clone was seen at least ten times. Read data end 3 residues before the CDR3 end; the end is taken from the germline J gene. The gene calls are TRBV2 and TRBJ1-2; D call uncertain. V was pared by 2 bases and J by 6 bases, with 7 bases between. The CDR3 runs to 12 residues. The germline V gene encodes CDR1 SNHLY and CDR2 FYNNEI. The CDR3 here is CASSETPHGYTF. The DNA read from the CDR3 is TGTGCCAGCAGTGAAACACCACATGGC.

This clone was seen ten or more times. The read terminates 3 residues before the CDR3 end, so the remaining end is supplied by the germline J gene. The chain carries TRBV7-3 and TRBJ1-2; 8 positions match TRBD1. This CDR3 is 14 amino acids long. Per germline, CDR1 SGHTA and CDR2 FQGTGA. CDR3 DNA, as far as it was read: TGTGCCAGCAGCTCCGCCGACAGGGGAGGCGGC. Its translation: CASSSADRGGG. The whole CDR3 region reads CASSSADRGGGYTF. The full variable domain, with the rest looked up from reference TRBV7-3 and TRBJ1-2, is GAGVSQTPSNKVTEKGKYVELRCDPISGHTALYWYRQSLGQGPEFLIYFQGTGAADDSGLPNDRFFAVRPEGSVSTLKIQRTERGDSAVYLCASSSADRGGGYTFGSGTRLTVV.

This clone was picked up many times. The read finishes 3 residues shy of the CDR3 end, and the germline J gene is used to complete it. The rearrangement joins TRBV5-1 to TRBJ1-6; TRBD1 matches at 7 bases. Germline lookup yields CDR1 SGHRS and CDR2 YFSETQ. The CDR3 sequence is 14 residues long. V trimming: 3 bases; J trimming: 7 bases; junction bases outside the gene matches: 4. The CDR3 spells CASSSGGTNSPLHF. The covered CDR3 bases are TGCGCCAGCAGCTCAGGGGGAACCAATTCACCC. Filled out from reference TRBV5-1 and TRBJ1-6, the complete variable domain reads KAGVTQTPRYLIKTRGQQVTLSCSPISGHRSVSWYQQTPGQGLQFLFEYFSETQRNKGNFPGRFSGRQFSNSRSEMNVSTLELGDSALYLCASSSGGTNSPLHFGNGTRLTVT.